This TCR beta chain was obtained from a study of blood T cell repertoires in COVID-19. Across the study: The United States, Italy and Spain provided the acute and convalescent COVID-19 samples. PBMCs, B-cell-depleted T cells, or T cells were the source of the cDNA or gDNA that made up the material.

V was clipped by 2 bases and J by 7 bases; unmatched bases: 10. The CDR3 loop spans 16 amino acids. Germline V gene data show CDR1 as MNHNS and CDR2 as SASEGT. In the study's own analysis: How many nucleated cells were present was estimated from reference gene primer amplification. Sequencing used immunoSEQ multiplex PCR; TCRdb keeps in-frame clones, though not all of them. Clone size and the V and J calls come from that table; the DNA yielded D and trimming. The data contain 150,000 to 200,000 clones, about 86% of them singletons. Source material: peripheral blood. The chain employs TRBV6-1 and TRBJ2-4; 8 bases are a match to TRBD2. The clonotype originates from a woman at least 80 years old in a cohort sampled during active or convalescent COVID-19. CDR3 bases: TGTGCCAGCAGTGAACGGGTGCGGGGGGTTGGGAACATTCAGTACTTC. Protein sequence: CASSERVRGVGNIQYF.